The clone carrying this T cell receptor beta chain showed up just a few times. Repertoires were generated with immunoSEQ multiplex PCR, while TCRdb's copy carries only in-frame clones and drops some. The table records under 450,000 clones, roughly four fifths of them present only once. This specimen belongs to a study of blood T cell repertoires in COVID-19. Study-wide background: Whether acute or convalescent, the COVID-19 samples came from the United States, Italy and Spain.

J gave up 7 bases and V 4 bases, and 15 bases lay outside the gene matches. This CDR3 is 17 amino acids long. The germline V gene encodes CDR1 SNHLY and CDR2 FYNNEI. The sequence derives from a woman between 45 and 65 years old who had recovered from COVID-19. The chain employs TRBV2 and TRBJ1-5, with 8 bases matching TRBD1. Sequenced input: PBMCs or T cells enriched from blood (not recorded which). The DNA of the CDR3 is TGTGCCAGCAGTGGTGGCCTGGGACAGGTTCATGGCCAGCCCCAGCATTTT. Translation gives CASSGGLGQVHGQPQHF.